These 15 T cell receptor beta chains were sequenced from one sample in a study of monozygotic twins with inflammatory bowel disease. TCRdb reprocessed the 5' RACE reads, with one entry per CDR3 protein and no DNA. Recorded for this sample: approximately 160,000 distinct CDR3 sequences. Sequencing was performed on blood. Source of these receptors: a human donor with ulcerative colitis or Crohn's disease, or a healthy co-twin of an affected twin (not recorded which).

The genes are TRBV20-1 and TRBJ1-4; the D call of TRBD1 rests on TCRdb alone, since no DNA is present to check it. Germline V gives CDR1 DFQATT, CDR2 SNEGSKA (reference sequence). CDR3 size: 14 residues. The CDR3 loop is CSAPSDRGGEKLFF.

The CDR3 reads CASNNKETQYF. J is TRBJ2-5 and V is TRBV7-2. The germline V gene encodes CDR1 SGHTA and CDR2 FQGNSA. This CDR3 comprises 11 residues.

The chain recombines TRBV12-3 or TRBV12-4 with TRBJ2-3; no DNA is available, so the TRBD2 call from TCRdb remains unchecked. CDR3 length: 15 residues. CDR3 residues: CASRATRTWRDTQYF.

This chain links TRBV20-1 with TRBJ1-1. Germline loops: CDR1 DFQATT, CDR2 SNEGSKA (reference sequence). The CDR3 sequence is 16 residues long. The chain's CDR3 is CSARDQWGLLNTEAFF.

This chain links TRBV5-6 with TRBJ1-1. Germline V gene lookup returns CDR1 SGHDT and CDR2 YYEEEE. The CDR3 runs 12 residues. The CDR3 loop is CASSLTNTEAFF.

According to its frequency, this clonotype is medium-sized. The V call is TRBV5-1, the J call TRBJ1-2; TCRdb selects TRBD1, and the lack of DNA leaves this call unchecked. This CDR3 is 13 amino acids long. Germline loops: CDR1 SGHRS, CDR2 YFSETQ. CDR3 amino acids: CASSLGPGHGYTF.

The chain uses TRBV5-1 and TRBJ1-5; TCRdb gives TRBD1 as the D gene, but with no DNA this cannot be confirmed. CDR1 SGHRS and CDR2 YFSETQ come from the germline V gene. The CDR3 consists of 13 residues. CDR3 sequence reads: CASSAYEGAAQHF.

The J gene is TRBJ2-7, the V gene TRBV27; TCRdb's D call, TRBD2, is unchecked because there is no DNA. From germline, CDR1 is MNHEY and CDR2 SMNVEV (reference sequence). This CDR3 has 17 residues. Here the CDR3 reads CASRRLAGAPLVYEQYF.

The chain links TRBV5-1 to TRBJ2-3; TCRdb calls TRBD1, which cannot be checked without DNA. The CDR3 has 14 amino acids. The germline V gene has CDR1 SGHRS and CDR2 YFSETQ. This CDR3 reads CASSADRVTDTQYF. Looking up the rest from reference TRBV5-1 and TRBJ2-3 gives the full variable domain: KAGVTQTPRYLIKTRGQQVTLSCSPISGHRSVSWYQQTPGQGLQFLFEYFSETQRNKGNFPGRFSGRQFSNSRSEMNVSTLELGDSALYLCASSADRVTDTQYFGPGTRLTVL.

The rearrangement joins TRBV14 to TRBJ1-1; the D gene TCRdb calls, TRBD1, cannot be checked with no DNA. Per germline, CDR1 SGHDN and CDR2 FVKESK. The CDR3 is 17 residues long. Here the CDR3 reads CASSSTQGRTMNTEAFF.

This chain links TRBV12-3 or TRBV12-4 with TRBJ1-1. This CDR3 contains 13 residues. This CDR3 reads CASLLSTNTEAFF.

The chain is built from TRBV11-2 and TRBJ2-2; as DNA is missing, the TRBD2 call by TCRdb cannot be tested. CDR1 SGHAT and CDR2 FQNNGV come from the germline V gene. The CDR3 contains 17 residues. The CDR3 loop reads CASSSAPSGSNTGELFF. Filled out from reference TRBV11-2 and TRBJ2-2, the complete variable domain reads EAGVAQSPRYKIIEKRQSVAFWCNPISGHATLYWYQQILGQGPKLLIQFQNNGVVDDSQLPKDRFSAERLKGVDSTLKIQPAKLEDSAVYLCASSSAPSGSNTGELFFGEGSRLTVL.

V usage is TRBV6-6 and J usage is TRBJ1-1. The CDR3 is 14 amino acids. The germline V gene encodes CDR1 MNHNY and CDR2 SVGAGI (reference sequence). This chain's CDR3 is CASSYSTALTEAFF.

CDR3 amino acids: CASSFEETGSNQPQHF. This rearrangement joins TRBV12-3 or TRBV12-4 to TRBJ1-5; TCRdb outputs TRBD1, but without DNA this stays unchecked. The length of the CDR3 is 16 residues.

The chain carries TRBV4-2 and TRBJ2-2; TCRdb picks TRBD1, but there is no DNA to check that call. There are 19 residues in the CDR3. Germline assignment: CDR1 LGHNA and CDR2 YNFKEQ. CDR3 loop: CASSRGLRVADANTGELFF.